What follows describes a single T cell receptor (beta chain). Its cognate antigen is unknown. The data belong to a study of shared clonotypes between healthy human individuals. Study outcomes and limitations: Few donors restricted represented genetic and exposure-history diversity.

Sequenced by immunoSEQ multiplex PCR; TCRdb stores in-frame clones only, minus some. The sample lists some 800,000 clones; 80% to 95% were seen once. Cells designated naive CD8 were CD45RO-negative and were positively selected for CCR7, with terminally differentiated effector memory CD45RA+ cells excluded. The CDR3 totals 20 residues. Trimming took 4 bases from V and 4 from J; bases not matched to a gene: 13. Germline CDR1 and CDR2: MDHEN and SYDVKM. This chain uses TRBV28 with TRBJ2-2, with TRBD2 matching over 15 bases. The TCR originated in a man aged 30 to 39 in good health. What was sequenced was naive CD8+ T cells sorted from blood. The CDR3 spells CASSSFYGLAGGPGTGELFF. The CDR3 DNA reads TGTGCCAGCAGTTCCTTCTACGGACTAGCGGGAGGGCCGGGCACCGGGGAGCTGTTTTTT.